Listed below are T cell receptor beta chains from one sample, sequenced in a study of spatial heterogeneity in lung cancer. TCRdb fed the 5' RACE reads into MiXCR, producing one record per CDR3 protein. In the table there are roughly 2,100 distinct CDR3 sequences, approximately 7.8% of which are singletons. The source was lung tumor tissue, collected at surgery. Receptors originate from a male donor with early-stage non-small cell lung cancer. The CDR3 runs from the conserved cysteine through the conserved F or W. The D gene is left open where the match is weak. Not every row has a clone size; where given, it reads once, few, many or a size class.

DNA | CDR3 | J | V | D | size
TGTGCCAGCAGCGCCGACAGGGGCAACGAGCAGTACTTC | CASSADRGNEQYF | TRBJ2-7 | TRBV7-8 | TRBD1 | medium-sized
TGCGCCAGCAGCCAAGATAAGGGTAACGAGCAGTACTTC | CASSQDKGNEQYF | TRBJ2-7 | TRBV4-3 | - | medium-sized
TGTGCCAGCAGCTTTGGGCAGGTTGGAGATACGCAGTATTTT | CASSFGQVGDTQYF | TRBJ2-3 | TRBV7-2 | - | medium-sized
TGCAGCTCGAACGGAGGTGGGGGCCAAGAGACCCAGTACTTC | CSSNGGGGQETQYF | TRBJ2-5 | TRBV29-1 | - | many
TGTGCCAGCAGCTTAGAAAGAAACACTGAAGCTTTCTTT | CASSLERNTEAFF | TRBJ1-1 | TRBV7-6 | - | many
TGTGCCAGCAGTTACGCCTGGGGCGGGGAGCTGTTTTTT | CASSYAWGGELFF | TRBJ2-2 | TRBV6-2/TRBV6-3 | - | few
TGTGCCATCGGGATGGGCCCCGAGCAGTACTTC | CAIGMGPEQYF | TRBJ2-7 | TRBV10-3 | - | -
TGTGCCAGCAGCCAGACAGGGAGAGGGGCCAACGTCCTGACTTTC | CASSQTGRGANVLTF | TRBJ2-6 | TRBV3-1 | TRBD1 | medium-sized
TGCAGCGCGACCCCGGCCCAGAACACTGAAGCTTTCTTT | CSATPAQNTEAFF | TRBJ1-1 | TRBV29-1 | - | few
TGTGTCAGCACCCCGACAGCACACTCCTACGAGCAGTACTTC | CVSTPTAHSYEQYF | TRBJ2-7 | TRBV7-9 | - | medium-sized
TGTGCCTCTATCCCGGTGGGACAAGCCTACGAGCAGTACTTC | CASIPVGQAYEQYF | TRBJ2-7 | TRBV30 | - | medium-sized
TGTGCCAGCAGCTTAGAATCATATCCGCCCCTAGCGGGGAGCACAGATACGCAGTATTTT | CASSLESYPPLAGSTDTQYF | TRBJ2-3 | TRBV11-3 | TRBD2 | medium-sized
TGCAGCGTTGAAGATAAGGGGACTGAAGCTTTCTTT | CSVEDKGTEAFF | TRBJ1-1 | TRBV29-1 | - | medium-sized
TGTGCCAGCAGTGCTCAAGGGACCGGAGACTACACCTTC | CASSAQGTGDYTF | TRBJ1-2 | TRBV25-1 | - | medium-sized
TGCGCCAGCCGACCGGAGAGCAGCGGGGGATGGAATGAGCAGTTCTTC | CASRPESSGGWNEQFF | TRBJ2-1 | TRBV4-1 | TRBD2 | few
TGTGCCAGCAGTGTATCCATTTCCTACAATGAGCAGTTCTTC | CASSVSISYNEQFF | TRBJ2-1 | TRBV6-1 | - | medium-sized